Each of the 9 T cell receptor beta chains below was sequenced from the same sample in a study of shared clonotypes between healthy human individuals. Profiled with immunoSEQ multiplex PCR; TCRdb holds only in-frame clones, not every one. The sample yields about a million clones, approximately 80% seen once. Sequences were obtained from memory CD4+ T cells from PBMCs. The sample's subset: CD45RA-negative fraction. The source of these receptors is a man younger than 30 in good health. Some clones in this sample may be carry-over from other donors' samples.

The chain links TRBV19 to TRBJ1-1; D gene uncertain. This CDR3 is built from 13 residues. V was cut by 4 bases and J by 4 bases, with 10 bases left in between. From germline, CDR1 is LNHDA and CDR2 SQIVND (reference sequence). CDR3 protein: CASSKAAVTEAFF. In DNA form, the CDR3 reads TGTGCCAGTAGTAAGGCGGCGGTCACTGAAGCTTTCTTT.

Turning to this clone: This probably arose from a read error, given a far larger clone one base away. The chain recombines TRBV11-2 with TRBJ1-1; D possibly corresponds to TRBD1 (5 bases). The CDR3 loop spans 13 amino acids. Trimming removed 2 bases from V and 3 bases from J, with 7 bases in between. Germline V CDR1 and CDR2: SGHAT, FQNNGV. CDR3 residues: CASSLRGDTEAFF. In DNA form, the CDR3 reads TGTGCCAGCAGCTTAAGGGGTGACACTGAAGCTTTCTTT.

The rearrangement links TRBV5-6 to TRBJ2-3; 7 bases agree with TRBD2. The V and J ends lost 3 bases and 2 bases, in that order; junction bases with no gene match: 6. This CDR3 spans 15 amino acids. Germline lookup yields CDR1 SGHDT and CDR2 YYEEEE. CDR3 nucleotides: TGTGCCAGCAGCTGGAGACGGGGGGTCACAGATACGCAGTATTTT. Its protein is CASSWRRGVTDTQYF. The full variable domain, with the rest looked up from reference TRBV5-6 and TRBJ2-3, is DAGVTQSPTHLIKTRGQQVTLRCSPKSGHDTVSWYQQALGQGPQFIFQYYEEEERQRGNFPDRFSGHQFPNYSSELNVNALLLGDSALYLCASSWRRGVTDTQYFGPGTRLTVL.

The chain carries TRBV5-6 and TRBJ2-5; TRBD2 matches at 11 bases. Germline V gene data show CDR1 as SGHDT and CDR2 as YYEEEE. V lost 3 bases and J lost 5; bases outside the gene matches: 15. The CDR3 extends over 18 amino acids. The DNA of the CDR3 is TGTGCCAGCAGCTACCGCATTTTAGCGGGAGGGAAGGGGGAGACCCAGTACTTC. Its translation is CASSYRILAGGKGETQYF.

This clone has a handful of counts. The rearrangement links TRBV6-5 to TRBJ2-7; 12 bases fit TRBD2. The ends lost 4 bases at V and 6 bases at J; junction bases unmatched: 4. Germline V gives CDR1 MNHEY, CDR2 SVGAGI. The CDR3 consists of 14 residues. CDR3: CASSSSGRAFEQYF. The CDR3 DNA sequence: TGTGCCAGCAGTTCTAGCGGGAGGGCCTTCGAGCAGTACTTC.

The chain joins TRBV7-8 to TRBJ2-7; 7 bases fit TRBD1. Germline-derived CDR1 and CDR2 are SGHVS and FQNEAQ. Trimming removed 1 base from V and 12 bases from J; junction bases left unmatched: 6. The CDR3 runs to 12 residues. This CDR3 is CASSLGQGNLYF. CDR3 DNA sequence: TGTGCCAGCAGCTTAGGACAGGGCAACCTGTACTTC.

This sequence joins TRBV27 and TRBJ1-2; 9 bases map to TRBD1. The germline V gene has CDR1 MNHEY and CDR2 SMNVEV (reference sequence). V gave up 5 bases and J gave up 8 bases; unmatched junction bases: 12. The CDR3 has 15 amino acids. The CDR3 DNA reads TGTGCCAGCAGTGCCCCGGGACAGGGTAAAGGAGGCTACACCTTC. This codes for CASSAPGQGKGGYTF.

This rearrangement joins TRBV15 to TRBJ1-5; D is ambiguous. CDR1 is LNHNV, CDR2 YYDKDF, per germline (reference sequence). This CDR3 contains 14 residues. V lost 8 bases and J lost 2, with 13 bases in between. DNA of the CDR3: TGTGCCACCTATGCGGGTTATGGCAATCAGCCCCAGCATTTT. Translating it yields CATYAGYGNQPQHF.

The sample holds a few counts of this clone. The chain uses TRBV10-3 and TRBJ1-2; 9 nucleotides match TRBD1. The CDR3 contains 12 residues. J was trimmed by 6 bases and V by 6 bases; bases with no gene match: 2. In germline, CDR1 is ENHRY, CDR2 SYGVKD. The DNA for the CDR3 is TGTGCCATCAGCGGGACAGGGAATGGCTACACCTTC. This sequence encodes CAISGTGNGYTF.